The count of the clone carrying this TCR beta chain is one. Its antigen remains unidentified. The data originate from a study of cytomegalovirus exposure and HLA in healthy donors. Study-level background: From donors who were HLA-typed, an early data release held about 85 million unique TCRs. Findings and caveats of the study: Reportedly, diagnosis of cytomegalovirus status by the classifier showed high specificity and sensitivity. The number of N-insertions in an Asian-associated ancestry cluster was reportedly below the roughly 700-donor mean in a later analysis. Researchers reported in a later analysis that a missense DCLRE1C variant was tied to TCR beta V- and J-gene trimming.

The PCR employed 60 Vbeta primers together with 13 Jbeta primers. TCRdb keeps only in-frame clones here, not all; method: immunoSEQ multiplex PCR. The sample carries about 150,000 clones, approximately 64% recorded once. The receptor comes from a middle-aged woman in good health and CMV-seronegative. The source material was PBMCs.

The CDR3 sequence: CASSLPGRDGYTF. In DNA, the CDR3 is TGTGCCAGCAGCTTACCAGGGAGGGATGGCTACACCTTC. V gene TRBV11-3 combines with J gene TRBJ1-2; TRBD1 might be the D (5 bases). Trimming took 2 bases from V and 6 from J, leaving 10 bases between them. The CDR3 is made up of 13 amino acids. Per germline, CDR1 SGHNT and CDR2 YENEEA.